A selection of T cell receptor beta chains follows, all from one sample in a study of blood T cell repertoires in COVID-19. The data were produced by immunoSEQ multiplex PCR, yet TCRdb's version contains in-frame clones alone and is incomplete. In the table there are 60,000 to 75,000 clones, around 85% of which are singletons. The sample taken for sequencing was peripheral blood. These receptor sequences come from a woman in her seventies with acute or convalescent COVID-19. The conserved cysteine and the conserved F or W are not part of the CDR3 here. Each record gives: clone size, J gene, V gene, CDR3 protein. Clone size is not always given. Where it is, it says once, few, many or a class for expanded clones.

NA,TRBJ1-5,TRBV28,ASSGQGRGNQPQH
few,TRBJ2-5,TRBV10-1,ASSPGTGEETQY
NA,TRBJ1-1,TRBV10-3,AISLGGGTEAF
NA,TRBJ1-1,TRBV9,ASSEGARTEAF
NA,TRBJ2-3,TRBV6-5,ASSVGSSGDTQY
NA,TRBJ2-5,TRBV4-2,ASSQASGGAFGETQY
NA,TRBJ2-5,TRBV21-1,ASSLDQGGSPETQY
NA,TRBJ1-2,TRBV12-5,ASGLATLGQNYGYT
NA,TRBJ1-4,TRBV5-6,ASSLFDTTNEKLF
NA,TRBJ2-2,TRBV28,ASRTYTGELF
NA,TRBJ1-4,TRBV19,ASNGDRGREKLF
NA,TRBJ1-5,TRBV7-8,ASSPPGGMNQPQH
NA,TRBJ1-6,TRBV19,ASTAGNSPLH
NA,TRBJ2-7,TRBV6-5,ASSKHRGGEYEQY
NA,TRBJ2-7,TRBV6-5,ASSNTGGSYEQY
NA,TRBJ2-5,TRBV11-1,ASSPQTGAETQY
NA,TRBJ2-1,TRBV12-3/TRBV12-4,ASSWASGGPWF
few,TRBJ1-2,TRBV29-1,SVYGTGGKFNYGYT
few,TRBJ1-2,TRBV5-1,ASKDRGRDYGYT
NA,TRBJ1-2,TRBV5-6,ASSLQGGNYGYT
NA,TRBJ2-7,TRBV20-1,SASVSGGAYEQY
NA,TRBJ2-2,TRBV2,ASSATRGRGGELF
NA,TRBJ2-4,TRBV7-2,ASSATGGPQNIQY
NA,TRBJ2-4,TRBV7-8,ASSADGRRAQNIQY
NA,TRBJ1-2,TRBV2,ASSEGFVGSYGYT
few,TRBJ2-5,TRBV3-1/TRBV3-2,ASSPWTSGKWSYQETQY
NA,TRBJ1-5,TRBV6-4,ASSETREMPQH
NA,TRBJ2-5,TRBV5-1,ASSDASGGAAETQY
NA,TRBJ2-1,TRBV13,ASSTRASGGSEQF
once,TRBJ2-7,TRBV29-1,SVGTGGVGEQY
NA,TRBJ2-1,TRBV24-1,ATSDSGTTVYNEQF
NA,TRBJ2-7,TRBV5-1,ASSLEIFTGSYEQY
NA,TRBJ1-4,TRBV29-1,SVDWTGVGEKLF
NA,TRBJ2-7,TRBV5-1,ASSLLPGLADYEQY
NA,TRBJ1-2,TRBV7-9,ASSSGDRGTSGYT
NA,TRBJ1-1,TRBV6-6,ASSYSKPGERTEAF
NA,TRBJ1-2,TRBV6-4,ASSDGAYGYT